The 7 T cell receptor beta chains below come from one sample, sequenced in a study of technical replicates of blood from a handful of donors. Generated by immunoSEQ multiplex PCR, the TCRdb table keeps only in-frame clones and is missing some. The data contain tens of thousands of clones, approximately 90% of them singletons. The source material was T cells isolated from PBMCs. These TCRs come from a human donor in good health.

This chain uses TRBV29-1 with TRBJ2-1, with 9 bases identical to TRBD2. The CDR3 has 17 residues. With 3 bases clipped from V and 5 bases from J, the junction kept 14 bases outside the gene matches. Germline V gene sequence: CDR1 SQVTM, CDR2 ANQGSEA. The CDR3 nucleotides are TGCAGCGTTGAGAGGGGGGGTTGGACTAGCGAGGACAATGAGCAGTTCTTC. The encoded protein is CSVERGGWTSEDNEQFF.

This clone was seen a single time. This sequence joins TRBV9 and TRBJ2-2; unclear D gene. The length of the CDR3 is 12 residues. The V end was cut by 4 bases, the J end by 7 bases, with 8 bases between. Germline V lookup: CDR1 SGDLS, CDR2 YYNGEE. The CDR3 DNA follows: TGTGCCAGCAGCACAGCTCTCGGGGAGCTGTTTTTT. Translating gives CASSTALGELFF.

This chain joins TRBV14 and TRBJ2-5; no reliable D call. The CDR3 has 15 amino acids. V lost 1 base to trimming and J lost 5 bases, with 14 bases between them. Germline V gene data show CDR1 as SGHDN and CDR2 as FVKESK. CDR3 bases: TGTGCCAGCAGCCAAGTCGACACGTGGATGGAGACCCAGTACTTC. It encodes CASSQVDTWMETQYF.

This clone was detected a few times. V and J are TRBV4-1 and TRBJ2-7; no clear D. The CDR3 is 12 residues long. Germline-derived CDR1 and CDR2 are MGHRA and YSYEKL. V lost 2 bases to trimming and J lost 3 bases, with 5 bases between them. Here the CDR3 DNA reads TGCGCCAGCAGCCAACTCTACTACGAGCAGTACTTC. It encodes CASSQLYYEQYF.

The chain joins TRBV4-2 to TRBJ2-7; 8 bases are a match to TRBD2. Germline loops: CDR1 LGHNA, CDR2 YNFKEQ. The ends lost 1 base at V and 0 bases at J; junction bases unmatched: 8. There are 17 residues in the CDR3. DNA of the CDR3: TGTGCCAGCAGCCAAGTCGATCTAGCGGGCAGCTCCTACGAGCAGTACTTC. Protein sequence: CASSQVDLAGSSYEQYF.

This chain connects TRBV9 to TRBJ2-5; 8 bases map to TRBD2. CDR3 length: 16 residues. In germline, CDR1 is SGDLS, CDR2 YYNGEE. V lost 1 base and J lost 5; bases outside the gene matches: 10. The CDR3 bases are TGTGCCAGCAGCGTAACTAGCGGTGGGGGGTGGGAGACCCAGTACTTC. Protein sequence: CASSVTSGGGWETQYF.

V usage is TRBV18 and J usage is TRBJ2-7; 11 nucleotides line up with TRBD2. J gave up 6 bases and V 3 bases, and 7 bases lay outside the gene matches. Germline V gene sequence: CDR1 KGHSH, CDR2 LQKENI. The CDR3 is made up of 15 amino acids. CDR3 residues: CASSPLTSGSGEQYF. The CDR3 DNA is TGTGCCAGCTCACCTCTTACTAGCGGGAGCGGCGAGCAGTACTTC. The complete variable domain, with remaining parts taken from reference TRBV18 and TRBJ2-7, reads NAGVMQNPRHLVRRRGQEARLRCSPMKGHSHVYWYRQLPEEGLKFMVYLQKENIIDESGMPKERFSAEFPKEGPSILRIQQVVRGDSAAYFCASSPLTSGSGEQYFGPGTRLTVT.